The 18 T cell receptor beta chains presented below share a single source sample, sequenced in a study of OX40 agonist ivuxolimab in advanced cancers. Profiling relied on immunoSEQ multiplex PCR, and the TCRdb table lists in-frame clones only, not all of them. The sample records under 80,000 clones, 80% to 95% being singletons. Source: CD4+ or CD8+ T cells sorted from blood, taken in a trial of the OX40 agonist ivuxolimab. These TCRs come from an adult with an advanced solid tumor such as melanoma, head and neck, liver or kidney cancer.

The DNA of the CDR3 is TGTGCTAGTGATACGGGGACAGAGTACTTC. Protein: CASDTGTEYF. The genes are TRBV12-5 and TRBJ2-5; the match to TRBD1 covers 7 bases. V gave up 7 bases and J gave up 12 bases; unmatched junction bases: 5. CDR3 size: 10 residues. Germline V gene sequence: CDR1 LGHNT, CDR2 FRNRAP.

CDR3: CASSVSGGVPYNEQFF. DNA for the CDR3: TGTGCCAGCAGCGTATCGGGGGGCGTCCCCTACAATGAGCAGTTCTTC. This chain connects TRBV9 to TRBJ2-1; tentative D call: TRBD2 (7 bases). With 1 base removed from V and 2 bases from J, the gap between germline ends came to 13 bases. This CDR3 is built from 16 residues. Germline-derived CDR1 and CDR2 are SGDLS and YYNGEE.

The chain is built from TRBV20-1 and TRBJ2-1; D possibly corresponds to TRBD1 (5 bases). Germline loops: CDR1 DFQATT, CDR2 SNEGSKA (reference sequence). There are 11 residues in the CDR3. The V end was cut by 6 bases, the J end by 13 bases, with 16 bases between. The CDR3 sequence is CSAAWGVEQFF. The CDR3 coding sequence is TGCAGTGCCGCCTGGGGCGTTGAACAGTTCTTC.

The chain employs TRBV29-1 and TRBJ2-5; TRBD2 aligns across 9 bases. In germline, CDR1 is SQVTM, CDR2 ANQGSEA. This CDR3 is 14 amino acids long. V was clipped by 4 bases and J by 8 bases; unmatched bases: 11. The CDR3 spells CSVGEGGRVGTQYF. The CDR3 DNA follows: TGCAGCGTTGGTGAGGGCGGGAGGGTAGGAACCCAGTACTTC.

The chain is built from TRBV6-4 and TRBJ2-2; weak D call: TRBD1 (6 bases). V dropped 6 bases and J dropped 4 bases, with 12 bases sitting between them. Germline CDR1 and CDR2: MRHNA and SNTAGT. The CDR3 runs 14 residues. The CDR3 DNA reads as TGTGCCAGCAGGAAGGACAGTTCCACCGGGGAGCTGTTTTTT. Amino acid sequence: CASRKDSSTGELFF.

The V call is TRBV9, the J call TRBJ2-2, with 10 bases aligning to TRBD2. The CDR3 sequence is 16 residues long. V shed 3 bases and J 5 bases; nucleotides not matched to a gene: 7. Per the germline V gene, CDR1 is SGDLS and CDR2 is YYNGEE. The CDR3 DNA reads TGTGCCAGCAGCGCCCGGGCTAGCGGGAGTACCGGGGAGCTGTTTTTT. Translation: CASSARASGSTGELFF. The full variable domain, rest sourced from reference TRBV9 and TRBJ2-2, is DSGVTQTPKHLITATGQRVTLRCSPRSGDLSVYWYQQSLDQGLQFLIQYYNGEERAKGNILERFSAQQFPDLHSELNLSSLELGDSALYFCASSARASGSTGELFFGEGSRLTVL.

The chain carries TRBV4-1 and TRBJ2-1, with D perhaps matching TRBD2 (6 bases). V was trimmed by 4 bases and J by 1 base, leaving 14 bases between them. The CDR3 is 16 residues long. The germline gives CDR1 MGHRA, CDR2 YSYEKL. For the CDR3, the DNA is TGCGCCAGCAGCCTATGGGGGGAAGGGTCCTACAATGAGCAGTTCTTC. Translated, it gives CASSLWGEGSYNEQFF.

The CDR3 DNA reads TGTGCCAGCAGCCGGGGACTAGCGGGAAGGTCCTACAATGAGCAGTTCTTC. Translation gives CASSRGLAGRSYNEQFF. The chain combines TRBV5-4 with TRBJ2-1, with TRBD2 matching 13 bases. The ends lost 4 bases at V and 1 base at J; junction bases unmatched: 5. The CDR3 spans 17 residues. Germline assignment: CDR1 SGHNT and CDR2 YYREEE (reference sequence). Full variable domain (missing parts from reference TRBV5-4 and TRBJ2-1): ETGVTQSPTHLIKTRGQQVTLRCSSQSGHNTVSWYQQALGQGPQFIFQYYREEENGRGNFPPRFSGLQFPNYSSELNVNALELDDSALYLCASSRGLAGRSYNEQFFGPGTRLTVL.

The CDR3 here is CAISERTGSQETQYF. In DNA form, the CDR3 reads TGTGCCATCAGTGAGAGGACAGGATCCCAAGAGACCCAGTACTTC. V is TRBV10-3 and J is TRBJ2-5; 7 nucleotides line up with TRBD1. The germline V gene has CDR1 ENHRY and CDR2 SYGVKD. The CDR3 covers 15 residues. V was clipped by 2 bases and J by 1 base; unmatched bases: 4.

This clone was observed a single time. The rearrangement uses TRBV5-1 and TRBJ1-2; D is uncertain. The CDR3 totals 12 residues. CDR1 is SGHRS, CDR2 YFSETQ, per germline. The V end lost 0 bases, the J end lost 8 bases, and 8 bases lay between the germline ends. The CDR3 loop reads CASSLDLWGYTF. DNA for the CDR3: TGCGCCAGCAGCTTGGATTTGTGGGGCTACACCTTC.

The chain couples TRBV5-1 to TRBJ2-3; 7 nucleotides line up with TRBD2. The germline CDR1 and CDR2 sequences are SGHRS and YFSETQ. V shed 2 bases, J shed 1 base, and the junction held 13 bases outside the gene matches. CDR3 length equals 18 residues. The CDR3 DNA reads TGCGCCAGCAGCTTTTTACTCAGAGCGGGAAGGGGCACAGATACGCAGTATTTT. Translation gives CASSFLLRAGRGTDTQYF.

The J gene is TRBJ2-3, the V gene TRBV28, with D hard to call. Germline values: CDR1 MDHEN, CDR2 SYDVKM. The CDR3 runs 13 residues. V was trimmed by 6 bases and J by 1 base, leaving 8 bases between them. The CDR3 DNA reads TGTGCCAGCAGCCGCATGGGCACAGATACGCAGTATTTT. It encodes CASSRMGTDTQYF.

This chain links TRBV11-2 with TRBJ2-5; 9 nucleotides line up with TRBD2. Germline CDR1 reads SGHAT; CDR2 reads FQNNGV. The CDR3 contains 15 residues. Trimming cost V 2 bases and J 3 bases; bases outside gene matches: 4. CDR3 DNA: TGTGCCAGCAGCTTAATTGAGCGGGAGGAAGAGACCCAGTACTTC. This sequence encodes CASSLIEREEETQYF.

This chain joins TRBV6-4 and TRBJ2-6, with 7 bases that match TRBD2. Losses at the gene ends were 10 bases for V and 0 bases for J; bases not matched to a gene: 15. Per germline, CDR1 MRHNA and CDR2 SNTAGT. This CDR3 is built from 18 residues. The CDR3 protein is CANLAGLAANSGANVLTF. The CDR3 DNA reads as TGTGCCAACCTAGCCGGGCTAGCGGCCAACTCTGGGGCCAACGTCCTGACTTTC.

This chain connects TRBV28 to TRBJ1-5; D perhaps matches TRBD1 (5 bases). Germline V CDR1 and CDR2: MDHEN, SYDVKM. The CDR3 totals 17 residues. V was shortened by 3 bases and J by 0 bases, with 15 bases between the two germline ends. The DNA of the CDR3 is TGTGCCAGCAGTTTCAGAGGGGTTCTCTATAGCAATCAGCCCCAGCATTTT. It is translated as CASSFRGVLYSNQPQHF.

V gene TRBV11-3 combines with J gene TRBJ2-2, with 13 bases that match TRBD2. Trimming at V came to 4 bases and at J to 6 bases, leaving 8 bases not matched to a gene. CDR1 SGHNT and CDR2 YENEEA come from the germline V gene. The CDR3 is 17 residues long. CDR3 DNA: TGTGCCAGCAGCTCGGGAGGACTAGCGGGAGCAGCCGGGGAGCTGTTTTTT. This codes for CASSSGGLAGAAGELFF.

The chain is built from TRBV28 and TRBJ2-7; D tentatively reads TRBD1 or TRBD2 (5 bases each). Trimming shortened V by 10 bases and J by 1 base, and 20 bases separated the two germline ends. CDR1 is MDHEN and CDR2 is SYDVKM in the germline V gene. The CDR3 has 15 residues. CDR3 in DNA: TGTGCCACCTTGTCGACCGGGACCGCATCCTACGAGCAGTACTTC. The encoded protein is CATLSTGTASYEQYF.

This chain connects TRBV10-3 to TRBJ2-7; D possibly matches TRBD1 or TRBD2 (5 bases each). The CDR3 spans 14 residues. CDR1 and CDR2 from the germline V gene are ENHRY and SYGVKD. Deletions cut 7 bases from V and 3 bases from J, with 16 bases between. CDR3 sequence (DNA): TGTGCCATCACTTGGGACCCATTTTACTACGAGCAGTACTTC. This sequence encodes CAITWDPFYYEQYF.